This T cell receptor beta chain derives from a study of shared clonotypes between healthy human individuals. On the study more broadly: Researchers drew samples from a couple of women and three men aged 18 to 49.

Study observations and caveats: Limitation of the genetic and exposure-history diversity represented came from the few donors. Sharing across several donors was seen in 4% to 5% of naive CD4 clonotypes.

Produced via immunoSEQ multiplex PCR; TCRdb's table is partial and in-frame only. The table records around 240,000 clones, about 65% of them present only once. Both subsets, CD45RA+ naive and CD45RA-negative memory, were split from the CD4+ cells. This clone was picked up many times. Its specificity is not known. Germline V gene data show CDR1 as SGHTA and CDR2 as FQGNSA. The CDR3 is 16 amino acids. V lost 1 base to trimming and J lost 11 bases; unmatched junction nucleotides: 14. The gene calls are TRBV7-2 and TRBJ2-5; TRBD2 matches 9 bases. The sequence was collected from a man between 25 and 39 years old in good health. Material: memory CD4+ T cells sorted from blood. Stated subset: CD45RA-negative fraction. CDR3 nucleotide sequence: TGTGCCAGCAGCTTAGAACGGGGGGTTAGCGGGAGAGGGCAGTACTTC. This sequence encodes CASSLERGVSGRGQYF.